The 27 T cell receptor beta chains in this list originate from one sample, sequenced in a study of blood T cell repertoires in COVID-19. Sequencing was performed with immunoSEQ multiplex PCR; in TCRdb, only in-frame clones are kept and a portion is missing. Here the sample spans approximately 170,000 clones, roughly 85% being singletons. Input material: peripheral blood. The source is a woman aged 80 or over with active or convalescent COVID-19.

The gene calls are TRBV15 and TRBJ1-1; D is unclear. Trimming cost V 5 bases and J 1 base, with 14 bases left between them. This CDR3 contains 15 residues. CDR1 is LNHNV, CDR2 YYDKDF, per germline (reference sequence). Here the CDR3 reads CATSPNVGENTEAFF. The DNA for the CDR3 is TGTGCCACCAGCCCCAATGTCGGGGAGAACACTGAAGCTTTCTTT.

The rearrangement joins TRBV5-1 to TRBJ2-5; TRBD1 might be the D (6 bases). The V end was cut by 4 bases, the J end by 5 bases, with 15 bases between. The CDR3 length is 14 residues. From germline, CDR1 is SGHRS and CDR2 YFSETQ. The CDR3: CASSVLQGEETQYF. DNA for the CDR3: TGCGCCAGCAGCGTCCTACAGGGAGAGGAGACCCAGTACTTC.

This chain links TRBV5-1 with TRBJ2-1; D is undetermined. The V end lost 3 bases, the J end lost 10 bases, and 8 bases lay between the germline ends. The germline gives CDR1 SGHRS, CDR2 YFSETQ. The CDR3 contains 11 residues. DNA for the CDR3: TGCGCCAGCAGCTCTACTTTGGAGCAGTTCTTC. Protein: CASSSTLEQFF. Using reference TRBV5-1 and TRBJ2-1 for the parts outside the CDR3, the full variable domain is KAGVTQTPRYLIKTRGQQVTLSCSPISGHRSVSWYQQTPGQGLQFLFEYFSETQRNKGNFPGRFSGRQFSNSRSEMNVSTLELGDSALYLCASSSTLEQFFGPGTRLTVL.

The V gene is TRBV7-8, the J gene TRBJ2-2; a weak D match, TRBD2 (5 bases). Deletions cut 1 base from V and 6 bases from J, with 18 bases between. Per germline, CDR1 SGHVS and CDR2 FQNEAQ. CDR3 length: 17 amino acids. CDR3: CASSLEPGELVSGELFF. CDR3 coding DNA: TGTGCCAGCAGCTTAGAGCCCGGGGAATTGGTGTCCGGGGAGCTGTTTTTT.

This chain connects TRBV30 to TRBJ1-1, with D hard to call. V dropped 5 bases and J dropped 11 bases, with 21 bases sitting between them. CDR1 is GTSNPN and CDR2 is SVGIG in the germline V gene (reference sequence). The CDR3 length is 13 residues. CDR3 DNA sequence: TGTGCCTGGGAGAGCAGGACGCCACTAGGGGCTTTCTTT. Its translation is CAWESRTPLGAFF.

This chain joins TRBV19 and TRBJ1-2; weak D call: TRBD1 (6 bases). The CDR3 has 14 amino acids. Germline values: CDR1 LNHDA, CDR2 SQIVND (reference sequence). The V and J ends lost 4 bases and 2 bases respectively, with 11 bases between them. CDR3 protein: CASSRLGQNYGYTF. The CDR3 region has the DNA TGTGCCAGTAGTAGGTTGGGACAAAACTATGGCTACACCTTC. The full variable domain, rest sourced from reference TRBV19 and TRBJ1-2, is DGGITQSPKYLFRKEGQNVTLSCEQNLNHDAMYWYRQDPGQGLRLIYYSQIVNDFQKGDIAEGYSVSREKKESFPLTVTSAQKNPTAFYLCASSRLGQNYGYTFGSGTRLTVV.

The chain couples TRBV7-6 to TRBJ2-7; 13 bases line up with TRBD2. Germline lookup yields CDR1 SGHVS and CDR2 FNYEAQ. This CDR3 has 16 amino acids. Losses at the gene ends were 6 bases for V and 3 bases for J; bases not matched to a gene: 8. CDR3 DNA: TGTGCCAGCAGTAAAGGACTAGCGGGAGCAAACTACGAGCAGTACTTC. Translation: CASSKGLAGANYEQYF.

The chain carries TRBV5-1 and TRBJ2-7; 7 bases line up with TRBD1. In germline, CDR1 is SGHRS, CDR2 YFSETQ. The CDR3 runs to 17 residues. Unmatched junction bases numbered 17, after V lost 4 bases and J lost 4 bases. The CDR3 sequence is CASSPYYTRTGWYEQYF. For the CDR3, the DNA is TGCGCCAGCAGCCCCTATTATACCCGGACAGGTTGGTACGAGCAGTACTTC.

The V call is TRBV19, the J call TRBJ1-1, with 12 bases matching TRBD1. This CDR3 has 14 amino acids. CDR1 LNHDA and CDR2 SQIVND come from the germline V gene (reference sequence). Trimming took 5 bases from V and 4 from J; bases not matched to a gene: 2. The CDR3 sequence is CASSSGQGATEAFF. CDR3 DNA sequence: TGTGCCAGTAGTTCGGGACAGGGGGCCACTGAAGCTTTCTTT.

On this clone itself: Here the CDR3 omits its conserved ending phenylalanine or tryptophan, so a read error is the likely source. This sequence joins TRBV7-8 and TRBJ2-6; 9 positions agree with TRBD2. Trimming removed 5 bases from V and 0 bases from J; junction bases left unmatched: 26. There are 24 residues in the CDR3. The germline CDR1 and CDR2 sequences are SGHVS and FQNEAQ. The CDR3 DNA reads TGTGCCAGCAGCCCAAATTTGGCTGGCTCTAGCGGGAAGAACCTGATCTCTGGGGCCAACGTCCTGACTTCC. Its protein product is CASSPNLAGSSGKNLISGANVLTS.

Note on this clone: This may be a read error, as it is one base from a much larger clone. Other DNA sequences in this specimen translate into the identical CDR3. The chain has TRBV6-6 and TRBJ2-7; TRBD1 matches 10 bases. The trim removed 2 bases at V and 3 bases at J, leaving 4 bases unmatched. The CDR3 length is 15 residues. Germline V gene lookup returns CDR1 MNHNY and CDR2 SVGAGI (reference sequence). The chain's CDR3 is CASSYRDRGIYEQYF. CDR3 nucleotides: TGTGCCAGCAGTTACCGGGACAGGGGAATCTACGAGCAGTACTTC.

This chain connects TRBV3-1 (or the pseudogene TRBV3-2) to TRBJ1-4; no clear D. Germline V CDR1 and CDR2: LGHDT, YNNKEL (reference sequence). V lost 2 bases to trimming and J lost 10 bases, with 17 bases between them. The CDR3 sequence is 15 residues long. The CDR3 protein is CASSQYLFEVGKLFF. The CDR3, as DNA: TGTGCCAGCAGCCAATATTTGTTCGAGGTGGGAAAACTGTTTTTT.

CDR3 DNA sequence: TGTGCCAGCCGACCTACAGGGGGGAATGAAAAACTGTTTTTT. Translation gives CASRPTGGNEKLFF. The chain employs TRBV6-5 and TRBJ1-4; 8 bases are shared with TRBD1. Germline values: CDR1 MNHEY, CDR2 SVGAGI. The CDR3 runs to 14 residues. Trimming at V came to 8 bases and at J to 5 bases, leaving 7 bases not matched to a gene.

About this clone: Other DNA sequences from this sample encode an identical CDR3 as well. J is TRBJ1-4 and V is TRBV29-1; D call uncertain. The germline V gene encodes CDR1 SQVTM and CDR2 ANQGSEA. The ends were cut back, 6 bases at V and 0 bases at J, with 5 bases in the middle. The CDR3 consists of 12 residues. CDR3 sequence reads: CSVGATNEKLFF. In DNA form, the CDR3 reads TGCAGCGTCGGAGCAACTAATGAAAAACTGTTTTTT.

The rearrangement joins TRBV12-3 or TRBV12-4 to TRBJ2-2; no reliable D call. V dropped 3 bases and J dropped 4 bases, with 6 bases sitting between them. This CDR3 is built from 13 residues. Here the CDR3 reads CASSFPGTGELFF. The CDR3 region has the DNA TGTGCCAGCAGTTTCCCGGGCACCGGGGAGCTGTTTTTT.

V gene TRBV14 combines with J gene TRBJ2-1, with D tentatively TRBD1 (5 bases). Germline values: CDR1 SGHDN, CDR2 FVKESK. The CDR3 runs 15 residues. Trimming took 2 bases from V and 5 from J, leaving 13 bases between them. The CDR3 here is CASSQRQGLNNEQFF. Here the CDR3 DNA reads TGTGCCAGCAGCCAAAGGCAGGGCCTAAACAATGAGCAGTTCTTC.

J is TRBJ1-2 and V is TRBV6-4; 7 nucleotides line up with TRBD1. The CDR3 is 11 amino acids. CDR1 is MRHNA, CDR2 SNTAGT, per germline. The junction had 1 base not matched to a gene; V was cut back by 4 bases and J by 8 bases. Written as DNA, the CDR3 is TGTGCCAGCAGTGGGGGACAGGGCTACACCTTC. Translating it yields CASSGGQGYTF.

The rearrangement links TRBV4-1 to TRBJ1-1, with TRBD1 identical over 10 bases. The junction had 14 bases not matched to a gene; V was cut back by 1 base and J by 0 bases. The CDR3 extends over 20 amino acids. Germline V gene lookup returns CDR1 MGHRA and CDR2 YSYEKL. The CDR3: CASSQGDRGRLRNMNTEAFF. The CDR3 bases are TGCGCCAGCAGCCAAGGGGACAGGGGCCGTCTTAGGAATATGAACACTGAAGCTTTCTTT.

The rearrangement joins TRBV7-9 to TRBJ2-7, with 9 bases matching TRBD1. V shed 4 bases and J 6 bases; nucleotides not matched to a gene: 13. CDR3 length: 16 amino acids. Germline V lookup: CDR1 SEHNR, CDR2 FQNEAQ (reference sequence). The CDR3 sequence is CASSWATGTGISEQYF. As DNA, the CDR3 is TGTGCCAGCAGCTGGGCTACCGGGACAGGGATAAGCGAGCAGTACTTC.

The genes are TRBV7-9 and TRBJ2-1, with 11 bases matching TRBD2. V gave up 3 bases and J gave up 5 bases; unmatched junction bases: 6. The V gene's germline CDR1 is SEHNR and CDR2 FQNEAQ (reference sequence). The CDR3 contains 16 residues. CDR3 loop: CASSFGTSGINNEQFF. CDR3 sequence (DNA): TGTGCCAGCAGCTTCGGGACTAGCGGAATCAACAATGAGCAGTTCTTC.

The chain carries TRBV29-1 and TRBJ2-6; 12 bases are a match to TRBD2. Trimming cost V 1 base and J 0 bases; bases outside gene matches: 7. The CDR3 covers 19 residues. CDR1 and CDR2 (germline): SQVTM, ANQGSEA. CDR3 residues: CSVEVPLAGGSSGANVLTF. Written as DNA, the CDR3 is TGCAGCGTTGAAGTCCCGCTAGCGGGAGGGAGCTCTGGGGCCAACGTCCTGACTTTC.

About this clone: The sample carries other DNA sequences with the same CDR3. In DNA, the CDR3 is TGCAGCGTCGGACAGAACACCGGGGAGCTGTTTTTT. It encodes CSVGQNTGELFF. This chain links TRBV29-1 with TRBJ2-2, with D tentatively TRBD1 (5 bases). The germline V gene encodes CDR1 SQVTM and CDR2 ANQGSEA. The CDR3 is 12 residues long. V gave up 6 bases and J gave up 1 base, with 6 bases separating them.

This rearrangement joins TRBV4-1 to TRBJ2-3, with D tentatively TRBD2 (6 bases). The CDR3 runs 14 residues. Germline CDR1 is MGHRA and CDR2 is YSYEKL. Trimming pared 1 base from V and 3 bases from J, leaving 8 bases between. Here the CDR3 DNA reads TGCGCCAGCAGCCAAGCGGGAGTGACAGATACGCAGTATTTT. Its translation: CASSQAGVTDTQYF.

This chain links TRBV2 with TRBJ1-2, with unresolved D. The ends were cut back, 11 bases at V and 4 bases at J, with 11 bases in the middle. The CDR3 runs to 11 residues. Germline-derived CDR1 and CDR2 are SNHLY and FYNNEI. The CDR3 reads CAGDNVYGYTF. The CDR3 DNA reads TGTGCCGGCGACAATGTCTATGGCTACACCTTC.

The chain is built from TRBV12-3 or TRBV12-4 and TRBJ2-2; D remains unclear. V was cut by 0 bases and J by 5 bases, with 4 bases left in between. This CDR3 has 13 amino acids. CDR3 residues: CASSLARTGELFF. CDR3 DNA: TGTGCCAGCAGTTTAGCCCGGACCGGGGAGCTGTTTTTT.

This clone was seen a handful of times. The J gene is TRBJ1-5, the V gene TRBV6-5, with 7 positions matching TRBD1. V was pared by 7 bases and J by 4 bases, with 7 bases of the junction left unmatched. Germline V CDR1 and CDR2: MNHEY, SVGAGI. This CDR3 is 14 amino acids long. The CDR3 sequence: CASIPGQVNQPQHF. The DNA for the CDR3 is TGTGCCAGCATCCCTGGACAGGTAAATCAGCCCCAGCATTTT.

The chain couples TRBV5-4 to TRBJ1-2; 8 bases match TRBD1. V shed 0 bases and J 3 bases; nucleotides not matched to a gene: 7. CDR3 length equals 16 residues. Germline loops: CDR1 SGHNT, CDR2 YYREEE (reference sequence). The CDR3 spells CASSLVGRGRDYGYTF. The CDR3 DNA reads TGTGCCAGCAGCTTGGTCGGCAGGGGGCGAGACTATGGCTACACCTTC. Full variable domain (outside the CDR3, taken from reference TRBV5-4 and TRBJ1-2): ETGVTQSPTHLIKTRGQQVTLRCSSQSGHNTVSWYQQALGQGPQFIFQYYREEENGRGNFPPRFSGLQFPNYSSELNVNALELDDSALYLCASSLVGRGRDYGYTFGSGTRLTVV.